This record covers a single T cell receptor beta chain. The sample holds many counts of this clonotype. Its antigen remains undetermined. No much larger clonotype is one base removed from it; base qualities were not supplied. Amplification of TCR beta CDR3 regions was carried out from RNA transcripts. For the first round of RT-PCR on the TCR CDR3, the HTBI primer set was used together with the Qiagen OneStep RT-PCR kit. A second multiplex PCR round built the libraries, followed by size selection and purification. The libraries were sequenced on an Illumina HiSeq2000 using paired-end 100 bp reads. As for the original processing: Raw data were processed with SOAPnuke, discarding reads with adapters, uncalled bases, mean Phred below 15, or no exact constant-primer or identifier match. COPE v1.2.5 was used to merge high-quality paired reads, and clonotypes were defined as unique nucleotide sequences. MiTCR v1.1 was used to align the clonotypes against IMGT TRBV, TRBD and TRBJ reference segments. The analysis was restricted to V-J combinations with a frequency above 0.0001, which together covered just over 98% of the repertoires. A TCS score was defined as the ratio between F50 (clonal expansion) and ExV (chaos), using BLOSUM62-based TCRdist between CDR3 peptides within each V-J. Welch's t-statistics and random forest reduced roughly 500 V-J features to 13, which were used in a naive Bayes classifier (R e1071). Starting from the raw public reads, TCRdb applied fastp trimming at Q25, assembled clones with MiXCR and retained in-frame beta chains. Rows with one shared CDR3 protein collapse into an entry with the most common genes and DNA. TCRdb's processing, not the authors' own work, is the source of the V and J calls. Across this sample there are around 300,000 distinct CDR3 sequences, with 22% seen only once. The ten largest clones capture roughly 60% of the sample.

In the ophthalmopathy patients, disease was moderately to severely active, with a Clinical Activity Score of 3 or more, a NOSPECS grade of 4 or more, and a duration of less than 3 months. Any patient with an uncontrolled infection, another autoimmune disease, pregnancy or lactation was excluded. Diagnoses relied on clinical symptoms, serum thyroxine and TRAb, thyroid ultrasound and orbital computed tomography. Ficoll-Paque density gradient centrifugation was used to isolate PBMCs from approximately 10 ml of fresh peripheral blood. Total RNA was extracted with Trizol reagent, and quality was checked on an Agilent 2100 Bioanalyzer. The CDR3 runs 11 amino acids, cysteine and phenylalanine included. Solely the CDR3 DNA is kept, with 33 bases framed from the first base. Per the germline V gene (reference sequence), DFQATT is the CDR1 and SNEGSKA is the CDR2. V is shortened by 6 bases, J by 3 bases, and the region joining them spans 8 bases.

The data derive from a study of T cells in Graves' hyperthyroidism and ophthalmopathy (dated 2019 in TCRdb). Notes on the research overall: Peripheral blood samples were taken at initial diagnosis, before any treatment was given. After blood sampling, hyperthyroidism patients were treated with methimazole at a starting dose of 30 mg daily, and ophthalmopathy patients were treated with high-dose intravenous methylprednisolone. In about 6 Graves' hyperthyroidism patients, the study also compared T-cell repertoires from thyroid tissue with T-cell repertoires from blood. The approximately 97 discovery patients were randomly divided into training and test sets at a 7:3 ratio. According to the paper, TCR Vbeta CDR3 sequencing was carried out on over 130 peripheral blood samples, which came from about 45 ophthalmopathy, 70 to 80 hyperthyroidism and about 17 progressor patients. TCR V-J signatures able to tell the groups apart were searched for in a discovery cohort of more than 90 patients, of whom approximately 40 had Graves' ophthalmopathy and around 56 had stable Graves' hyperthyroidism. Prospective prediction of ophthalmopathy was tested in an independent validation cohort consisting of some 20 hyperthyroidism patients and around 17 patients who later progressed to ophthalmopathy. General study outcomes and caveats: Sample size was not statistically predetermined, and investigators were not blinded to group allocation. Most expanded thyroid clonotypes (frequency above 0.001) were also found in blood, which suggests that blood repertoires may mirror thyroid immune responses. During validation, the model predicted progression to ophthalmopathy a median of about 5.9 months ahead of onset, with roughly 65% sensitivity and 72% to 80% specificity. Ophthalmopathy was separated from stable hyperthyroidism by a 13 V-J signature model, with just over 85% sensitivity and roughly 81% specificity obtained in cross-validation and 80%/75% obtained in testing.

This sequence was found in a man younger than 45 with Graves' ophthalmopathy. The chain uses TRBV20-1 and TRBJ2-5; no confident D gene assignment can be made. Sequencing was carried out using blood. The CDR3 region has the sequence CSALYKETQYF. The DNA sequence is as follows: TGCAGTGCCCTATACAAAGAGACCCAGTACTTC.